The following is a TCR beta chain sequence with its context. This sample is drawn from a study of blood T cell repertoires in COVID-19. The wider study: Acute-phase and convalescent COVID-19 samples originated in the United States, Italy and Spain.

V lost 5 bases and J lost 8, with 9 bases in between. There are 12 residues in the CDR3. Germline V lookup: CDR1 SGHTA, CDR2 FQGTGA. Assay used: immunoSEQ multiplex PCR; TCRdb lists only in-frame clones, some missing. The sample lists 360,000 or so clones, roughly 91% seen once, with 1.7% in the top ten. In terms of age and location, participants ranged from roughly 18 to 100 years and lived in about two dozen US areas. Grouping used clinical history reported by participants in a survey and questionnaire. The sample taken for sequencing was PBMCs or T cells enriched from blood (not recorded which). The chain has TRBV7-3 and TRBJ2-2; D ambiguous. This receptor was taken from a woman aged 30 to 39 who had recovered from COVID-19. CDR3 loop: CASSLPRGELFF. The CDR3 bases are TGTGCCAGCAGCCTGCCTAGAGGGGAGCTGTTTTTT.